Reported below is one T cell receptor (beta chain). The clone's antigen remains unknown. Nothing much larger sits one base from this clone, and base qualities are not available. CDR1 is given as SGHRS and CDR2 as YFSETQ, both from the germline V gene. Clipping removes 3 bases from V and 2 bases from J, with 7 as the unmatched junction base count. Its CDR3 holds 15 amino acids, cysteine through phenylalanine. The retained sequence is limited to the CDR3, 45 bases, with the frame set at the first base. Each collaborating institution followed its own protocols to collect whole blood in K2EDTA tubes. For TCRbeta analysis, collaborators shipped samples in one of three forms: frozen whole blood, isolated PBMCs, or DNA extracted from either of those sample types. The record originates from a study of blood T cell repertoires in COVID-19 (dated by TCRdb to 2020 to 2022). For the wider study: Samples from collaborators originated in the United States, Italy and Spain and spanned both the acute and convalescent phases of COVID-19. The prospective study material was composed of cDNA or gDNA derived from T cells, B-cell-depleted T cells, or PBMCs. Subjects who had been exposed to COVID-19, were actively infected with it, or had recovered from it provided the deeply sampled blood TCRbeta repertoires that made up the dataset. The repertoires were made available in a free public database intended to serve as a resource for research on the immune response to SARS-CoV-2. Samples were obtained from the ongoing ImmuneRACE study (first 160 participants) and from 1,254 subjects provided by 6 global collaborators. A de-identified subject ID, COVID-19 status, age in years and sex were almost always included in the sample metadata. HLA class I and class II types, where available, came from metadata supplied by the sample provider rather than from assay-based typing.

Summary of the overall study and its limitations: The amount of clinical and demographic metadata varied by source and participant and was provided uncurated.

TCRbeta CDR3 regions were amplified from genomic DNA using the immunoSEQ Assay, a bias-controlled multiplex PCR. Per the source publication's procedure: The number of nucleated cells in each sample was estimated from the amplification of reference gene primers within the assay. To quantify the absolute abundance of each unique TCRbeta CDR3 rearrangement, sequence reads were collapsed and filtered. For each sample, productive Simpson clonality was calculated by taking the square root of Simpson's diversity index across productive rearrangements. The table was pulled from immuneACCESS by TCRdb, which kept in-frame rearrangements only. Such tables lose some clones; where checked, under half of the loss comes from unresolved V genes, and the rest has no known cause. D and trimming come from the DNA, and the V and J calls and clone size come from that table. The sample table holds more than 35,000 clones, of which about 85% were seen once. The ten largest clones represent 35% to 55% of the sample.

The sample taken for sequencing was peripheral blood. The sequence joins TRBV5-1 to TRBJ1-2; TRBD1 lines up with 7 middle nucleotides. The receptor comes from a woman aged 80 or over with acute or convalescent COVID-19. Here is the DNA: TGCGCCAGCAGCTCACGACAGGGAGCGAACTATGGCTACACCTTC. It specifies CASSSRQGANYGYTF.